These 3 T cell receptor beta chains originate from one sample sequenced in a study of blood T cell repertoires in COVID-19 (TCRdb year 2020). The library was produced with the immunoSEQ multiplex PCR assay. TCRdb retrieved this table from immuneACCESS and kept in-frame rearrangements only. Not all clones are present; in checked studies, unresolved V genes account for under half, and no reason is known for the remainder. The sample has almost 250,000 clones on record, almost 85% of them singletons. The top ten hold 9.1% of the sample. The sequenced material came from PBMCs or T cells enriched from blood (not recorded which). The receptors here all came from a woman aged 50 to 60 with acute COVID-19.

This chain joins TRBV7-9 and TRBJ1-4; 9 bases fit TRBD1. J lost 8 bases, V lost 5 bases, and 6 bases had no gene match. The germline V gene encodes CDR1 SEHNR and CDR2 FQNEAQ (reference sequence). CDR3 length: 14 residues. In DNA form, the CDR3 reads TGTGCCAGCAGCGTACAGGGGGCAGGGGAAAAACTGTTTTTT. It is translated as CASSVQGAGEKLFF.

The chain uses TRBV11-2 and TRBJ2-2; weak D call: TRBD1 (6 bases). This CDR3 contains 14 residues. CDR1 and CDR2 (germline): SGHAT, FQNNGV. V was clipped by 1 base and J by 7 bases, with 10 bases between them. CDR3 coding DNA: TGTGCCAGCAGCTTAGCAGGGGTGGGCGGGGAGCTGTTTTTT. This gives the protein CASSLAGVGGELFF.

CDR3 region: CASSPTGNSNQPQHF. The CDR3 DNA follows: TGTGCCAGCAGTCCGACAGGTAATAGCAATCAGCCCCAGCATTTT. The V and J genes are TRBV6-5 and TRBJ1-5; possible D gene TRBD1, 6 bases. The CDR3 contains 15 residues. Germline V CDR1 and CDR2: MNHEY, SVGAGI. V was cut by 5 bases and J by 0 bases, with 11 bases left in between.